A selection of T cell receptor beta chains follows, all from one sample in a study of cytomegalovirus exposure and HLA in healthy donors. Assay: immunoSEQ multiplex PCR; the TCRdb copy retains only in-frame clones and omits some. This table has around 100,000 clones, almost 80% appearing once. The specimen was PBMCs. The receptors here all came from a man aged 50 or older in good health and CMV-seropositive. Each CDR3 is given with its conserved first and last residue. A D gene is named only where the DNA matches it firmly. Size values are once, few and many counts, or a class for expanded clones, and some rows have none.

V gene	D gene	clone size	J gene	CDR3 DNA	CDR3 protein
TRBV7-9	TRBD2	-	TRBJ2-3	TGTGCCAGCAGCGTACTAGCGGGAGAAACAGATACGCAGTATTTT	CASSVLAGETDTQYF
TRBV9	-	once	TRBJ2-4	TGTGCCAGCAGCCCTCAGTTGTCAGGGGTTGAAAACATTCAGTACTTC	CASSPQLSGVENIQYF
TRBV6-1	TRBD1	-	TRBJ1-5	TGTGCCAGCAGTGCGGGACAGGGGAATCAGCCCCAGCATTTT	CASSAGQGNQPQHF
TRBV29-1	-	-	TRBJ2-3	TGCAGCGTTAGTCGACTACACACAGATACGCAGTATTTT	CSVSRLHTDTQYF
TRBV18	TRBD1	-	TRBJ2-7	TGTGCCAGCTCACCCACGGACAGGGGGCTATTTGAGCAGTACTTC	CASSPTDRGLFEQYF
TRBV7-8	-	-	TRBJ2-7	TGTGCCAGCAGCTTATCAGGGTACGAGCAGTACTTC	CASSLSGYEQYF
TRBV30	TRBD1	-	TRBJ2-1	TGTGCCTGGAGTGGACAGGGTAGGTATGAGCAGTTCTTC	CAWSGQGRYEQFF
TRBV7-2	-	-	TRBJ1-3	TGTGCCAGCAGCCCTGGGGCAGGGTTCATCTCTGGAAACACCATATATTTT	CASSPGAGFISGNTIYF
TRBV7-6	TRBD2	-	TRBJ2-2	TGTGCCAGCAGCTTAGCTGGCGGGAGTACCGGGGAGCTGTTTTTT	CASSLAGGSTGELFF
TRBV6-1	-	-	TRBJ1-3	TGTGCCAGCAGTGAACCCGGTACTGGAAACACCATATATTTT	CASSEPGTGNTIYF
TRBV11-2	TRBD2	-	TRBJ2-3	TGTGCCAGCAGCCCCAGGGTGATGGCGAGCGGGAGGCCAGATACGCAGTATTTT	CASSPRVMASGRPDTQYF
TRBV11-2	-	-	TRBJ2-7	TGTGCCAGCAGCTTAGCACCAGCGGGCCTGTACGAGCAGTACTTC	CASSLAPAGLYEQYF